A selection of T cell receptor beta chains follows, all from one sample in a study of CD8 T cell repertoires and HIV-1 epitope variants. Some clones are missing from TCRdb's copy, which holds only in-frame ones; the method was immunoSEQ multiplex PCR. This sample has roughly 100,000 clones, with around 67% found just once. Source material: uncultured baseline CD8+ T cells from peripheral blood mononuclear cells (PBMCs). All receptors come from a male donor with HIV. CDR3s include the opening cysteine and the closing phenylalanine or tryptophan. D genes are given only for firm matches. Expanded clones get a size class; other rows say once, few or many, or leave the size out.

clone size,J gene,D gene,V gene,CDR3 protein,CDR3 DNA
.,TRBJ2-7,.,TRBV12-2,CASRRGQDIYEQYF,TGTGCAAGTCGCCGCGGACAAGATATCTACGAGCAGTACTTC
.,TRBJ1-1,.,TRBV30,CAWSGQGSYHTEAFF,TGTGCCTGGAGTGGTCAAGGCAGTTACCACACTGAAGCTTTCTTT
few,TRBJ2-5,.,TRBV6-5,CASSYSSGEETQYF,TGTGCCAGCAGTTACTCGTCGGGGGAAGAGACCCAGTACTTC
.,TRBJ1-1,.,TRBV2,CASRDSGTSEAFF,TGTGCCAGCAGGGACTCGGGGACCTCTGAAGCTTTCTTT
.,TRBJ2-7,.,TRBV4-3,CASSPQLREDYEQYF,TGCGCCAGCAGCCCCCAACTAAGGGAAGACTACGAGCAGTACTTC
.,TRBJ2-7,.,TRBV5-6,CASSLDRVSYEQYF,TGTGCCAGCAGCTTGGACAGAGTCTCCTACGAGCAGTACTTC
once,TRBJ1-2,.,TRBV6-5,CASSYSSGNGYTF,TGTGCCAGCAGTTACTCATCAGGGAACGGCTACACCTTC
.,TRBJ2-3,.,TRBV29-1,CSVDPQGRAGDTQYF,TGCAGCGTTGACCCACAGGGGAGGGCCGGTGATACGCAGTATTTT
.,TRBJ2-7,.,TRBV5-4,CASSLNRREQYF,TGTGCCAGCAGCTTGAACAGGAGGGAGCAGTACTTC
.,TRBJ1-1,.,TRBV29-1,CSVEAPADTEAFF,TGCAGCGTTGAAGCCCCGGCAGACACTGAAGCTTTCTTT
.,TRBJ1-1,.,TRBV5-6,CASSLVSGGTEAFF,TGTGCCAGCAGCTTGGTTTCGGGCGGTACTGAAGCTTTCTTT
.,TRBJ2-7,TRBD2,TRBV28,CASSYVIAAGDKYEQYF,TGTGCCAGCAGTTACGTTATAGCGGCGGGGGATAAGTACGAGCAGTACTTC
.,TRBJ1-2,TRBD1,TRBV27,CASSLMTGQGYTF,TGTGCCAGCAGTCTAATGACAGGGCAGGGCTACACCTTC
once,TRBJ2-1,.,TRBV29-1,CSVEQPGEQFF,TGCAGCGTTGAACAGCCCGGTGAGCAGTTCTTC
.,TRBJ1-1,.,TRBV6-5,CASSYGTGGEAFF,TGTGCCAGCAGTTACGGGACTGGGGGTGAAGCTTTCTTT
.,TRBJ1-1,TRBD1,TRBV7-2,CATQGQVVSTEAFF,TGTGCCACCCAGGGACAGGTGGTGAGCACTGAAGCTTTCTTT
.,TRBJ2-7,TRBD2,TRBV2,CASSETSGRGRFDEQYF,TGTGCCAGCAGTGAAACTAGCGGGAGAGGTCGTTTCGACGAGCAGTACTTC
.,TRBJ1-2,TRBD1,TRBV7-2,CASSLDGQGRGYTF,TGTGCCAGCAGCTTAGACGGACAGGGCAGAGGCTACACCTTC
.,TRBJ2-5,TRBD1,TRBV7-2,CASSLGQGVEETQYF,TGTGCCAGCAGCTTGGGACAGGGGGTAGAAGAGACCCAGTACTTC
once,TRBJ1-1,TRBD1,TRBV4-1,CASSHPGGLNTEAFF,TGCGCCAGCAGCCACCCAGGGGGGTTGAACACTGAAGCTTTCTTT
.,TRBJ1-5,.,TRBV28,CASSSSPLHQPQHF,TGTGCCAGCAGTTCGAGTCCCCTTCATCAACCCCAGCATTTT
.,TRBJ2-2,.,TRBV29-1,CSVDSNQGETGELFF,TGCAGCGTTGATTCGAACCAAGGCGAAACCGGGGAGCTGTTTTTT
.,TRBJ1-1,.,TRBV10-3,CAISESGGSTEAFF,TGTGCCATCAGTGAGTCAGGCGGGAGCACTGAAGCTTTCTTT
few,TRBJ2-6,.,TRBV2,CASKTNGANVLTF,TGTGCCAGCAAGACGAACGGGGCCAACGTCCTGACTTTC
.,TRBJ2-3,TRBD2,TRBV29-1,CSVKGGRGTSGITDTQYF,TGCAGCGTTAAGGGAGGAAGGGGGACTAGCGGGATAACAGATACGCAGTATTTT
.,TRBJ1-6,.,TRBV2,CASLPAGLGNSPLHF,TGTGCCAGCCTCCCAGCGGGTTTAGGAAATTCACCCCTCCACTTT
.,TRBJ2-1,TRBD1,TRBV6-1,CASSEPGQAAYNEQFF,TGTGCCAGCAGTGAACCGGGACAGGCCGCCTACAATGAGCAGTTCTTC
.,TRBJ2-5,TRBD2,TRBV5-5,CASSLGLAGEETQYF,TGTGCCAGCAGCCTGGGACTAGCGGGGGAAGAGACCCAGTACTTC
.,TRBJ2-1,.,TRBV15,CATSSKINEQFF,TGTGCCACCAGCAGTAAGATAAATGAGCAGTTCTTC
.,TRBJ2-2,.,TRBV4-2,CASSQKTNRGINTGELFF,TGTGCCAGCAGCCAGAAAACGAACAGAGGAATTAACACCGGGGAGCTGTTTTTT
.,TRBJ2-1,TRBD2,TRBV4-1,CASSQDTSGGASEQFF,TGCGCCAGCAGCCAAGATACAAGCGGGGGGGCAAGTGAGCAGTTCTTC
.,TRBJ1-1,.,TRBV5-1,CASSLVFTENTEAFF,TGCGCCAGCAGCTTGGTGTTCACGGAGAACACTGAAGCTTTCTTT
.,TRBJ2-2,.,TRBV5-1,CASSSSEAGELFF,TGCGCCAGCAGCTCTTCAGAGGCCGGGGAGCTGTTTTTT
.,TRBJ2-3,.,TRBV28,CASNSQGSTDTQYF,TGTGCCAGCAACTCTCAGGGAAGCACAGATACGCAGTATTTT
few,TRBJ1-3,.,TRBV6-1,CASSEQGRGGNTIYF,TGTGCCAGCAGTGAGCAGGGGAGAGGAGGAAACACCATATATTTT
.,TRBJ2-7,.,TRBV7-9,CASSLPRDGTYEQYF,TGTGCCAGCAGCCTACCCCGGGACGGTACCTACGAGCAGTACTTC
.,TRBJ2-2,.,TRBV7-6,CASSLGQNTGELFF,TGTGCCAGCAGCTTAGGTCAGAACACCGGGGAGCTGTTTTTT
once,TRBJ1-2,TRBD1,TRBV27,CASSPDRVGNYGYTF,TGTGCCAGCAGCCCGGACAGGGTAGGGAACTATGGCTACACCTTC
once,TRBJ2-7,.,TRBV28,CASKDRVGSGVEDEQYF,TGTGCCAGCAAGGACAGGGTTGGTAGCGGGGTGGAGGACGAGCAGTACTTC
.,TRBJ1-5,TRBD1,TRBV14,CASSHGQGNQPQHF,TGTGCCAGCAGCCATGGACAGGGCAATCAGCCCCAGCATTTT
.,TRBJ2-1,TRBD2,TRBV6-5,CASSYIGGRNNEQFF,TGTGCCAGCAGTTACATTGGCGGGAGGAACAATGAGCAGTTCTTC
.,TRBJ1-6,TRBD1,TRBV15,CATSRDLTGQNSPLHF,TGTGCCACCAGCAGAGATCTGACAGGGCAAAATTCACCCCTCCACTTT
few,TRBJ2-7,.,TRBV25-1,CASSDPKGGEQYF,TGTGCCAGCAGTGACCCTAAGGGAGGCGAGCAGTACTTC